The 13 T cell receptor beta chains given below trace back to one sample, sequenced in a study of blood T cell repertoires in COVID-19. Assay used: immunoSEQ multiplex PCR; TCRdb lists only in-frame clones, some missing. The repertoire includes under 45,000 clones, roughly 85% of them detected once, and roughly 5.1% sits in the top ten. Input material: peripheral blood. The receptors originated from a man aged 35-49 years with active COVID-19.

The V gene is TRBV7-3, the J gene TRBJ2-1, with 12 bases lining up with TRBD2. V dropped 4 bases and J dropped 7; count of bases not matched to a gene: 2. CDR3 size: 14 residues. Germline values: CDR1 SGHTA, CDR2 FQGTGA. The CDR3 sequence is CASSSSGRGNEQFF. The CDR3 coding sequence is TGTGCCAGCAGCTCTAGCGGGAGGGGGAATGAGCAGTTCTTC.

Written as DNA, the CDR3 is TGTGCCAGCAGCCCCCCGACGGGACAGCGTTACTACGAGCAGTACTTC. Encoded protein: CASSPPTGQRYYEQYF. The rearrangement joins TRBV28 to TRBJ2-7; 7 nucleotides match TRBD1. Germline V gives CDR1 MDHEN, CDR2 SYDVKM. Losses at the gene ends were 6 bases for V and 3 bases for J; bases not matched to a gene: 14. The CDR3 is 16 amino acids.

This chain links TRBV28 with TRBJ1-2; D gene unclear. The CDR3 is made up of 17 amino acids. The V gene lost 5 bases and the J gene lost 7 bases, with 26 bases spanning the gap. Germline CDR1 reads MDHEN; CDR2 reads SYDVKM. The CDR3 DNA is TGTGCCAGCAGTCCGGAATTCCCCCCCGTCAGCGGGCGTGGCTACACCTTC. Its protein is CASSPEFPPVSGRGYTF.

This clone was seen a single time. The chain uses TRBV28 and TRBJ1-2; D uncertain. V gave up 11 bases and J gave up 4 bases, with 17 bases separating them. Looked up from germline, CDR1 is MDHEN and CDR2 is SYDVKM. The length of the CDR3 is 13 residues. The chain's CDR3 is CAAMGSSLYGYTF. CDR3 bases: TGTGCCGCGATGGGCAGTTCGCTCTATGGCTACACCTTC.

This chain joins TRBV7-9 and TRBJ2-1; 9 bases agree with TRBD1. The CDR3 has 17 amino acids. Germline V lookup: CDR1 SEHNR, CDR2 FQNEAQ (reference sequence). The ends lost 2 bases at V and 1 base at J; junction bases unmatched: 6. For the CDR3, the DNA is TGTGCCAGCAGCTTACGAGACAGGGGGTGGTCCTACAATGAGCAGTTCTTC. It is translated as CASSLRDRGWSYNEQFF.

V and J are TRBV9 and TRBJ2-1, with no clear D. Trimming left V 8 bases short and J 7 bases short, with 16 bases between. CDR3 size: 13 residues. From germline, CDR1 is SGDLS and CDR2 YYNGEE. The CDR3 protein is CARRGSAMNEQFF. The CDR3 DNA reads as TGTGCCAGGAGAGGATCAGCGATGAATGAGCAGTTCTTC.

This rearrangement joins TRBV11-2 to TRBJ2-1; no firm D call. The germline V gene has CDR1 SGHAT and CDR2 FQNNGV. The V end was cut by 3 bases, the J end by 6 bases, with 21 bases between. The CDR3 is 17 amino acids. The CDR3 nucleotides are TGTGCCAGCAGCTTCAGCTGGGCCGAACCCCTTGCCAATGAGCAGTTCTTC. Protein sequence: CASSFSWAEPLANEQFF. Complete variable domain (other parts from reference TRBV11-2 and TRBJ2-1): EAGVAQSPRYKIIEKRQSVAFWCNPISGHATLYWYQQILGQGPKLLIQFQNNGVVDDSQLPKDRFSAERLKGVDSTLKIQPAKLEDSAVYLCASSFSWAEPLANEQFFGPGTRLTVL.

This clone showed up just a few times. This chain connects TRBV5-1 to TRBJ2-7; tentative D call: TRBD1 (6 bases). The ends were cut back, 4 bases at V and 2 bases at J, with 10 bases in the middle. The CDR3 extends over 13 amino acids. CDR1 and CDR2 from the germline V gene are SGHRS and YFSETQ. This CDR3 is CASSLTGPYEQYF. In nucleotides, the CDR3 is TGCGCCAGCAGCCTTACAGGGCCCTACGAGCAGTACTTC.

This clone was observed once. The gene calls are TRBV7-8 and TRBJ2-7; 11 bases are a match to TRBD2. With V trimmed by 3 bases and J by 2 bases, 0 bases remained unmatched. The CDR3 loop spans 14 amino acids. Per the germline V gene, CDR1 is SGHVS and CDR2 is FQNEAQ. The CDR3, as DNA: TGTGCCAGCAGCTTGGGACTAGCGGCCTACGAGCAGTACTTC. Protein product: CASSLGLAAYEQYF.

This clone was counted once. The chain combines TRBV5-1 with TRBJ1-2; TRBD1 matches at 8 bases. The germline CDR1 and CDR2 sequences are SGHRS and YFSETQ. The CDR3 runs to 16 residues. J was trimmed by 4 bases and V by 0 bases; bases with no gene match: 8. The CDR3 here is CASSLASGGFIYGYTF. CDR3 coding DNA: TGCGCCAGCAGCTTGGCATCAGGGGGCTTCATCTATGGCTACACCTTC. Complete variable domain (other parts from reference TRBV5-1 and TRBJ1-2): KAGVTQTPRYLIKTRGQQVTLSCSPISGHRSVSWYQQTPGQGLQFLFEYFSETQRNKGNFPGRFSGRQFSNSRSEMNVSTLELGDSALYLCASSLASGGFIYGYTFGSGTRLTVV.

Only a few counts were recorded for this clone. V gene TRBV3-1 (or the pseudogene TRBV3-2) combines with J gene TRBJ1-1; TRBD1 might be the D (5 bases). The CDR3 sequence is 13 residues long. V was cut by 4 bases and J by 11 bases, with 17 bases left in between. Germline V lookup: CDR1 LGHDT, CDR2 YNNKEL (reference sequence). The CDR3 region is CASSPSGGGYAFF. DNA for the CDR3: TGTGCCAGCAGCCCATCCGGTGGGGGGTACGCTTTCTTT.

Written as DNA, the CDR3 is TGTGCCAGCAGCTTAGGGCGGTGGAGCTCCTACGAGCAGTACTTC. Protein product: CASSLGRWSSYEQYF. The rearrangement links TRBV7-8 to TRBJ2-7; no clear D gene. The CDR3 consists of 15 residues. Trimming took 1 base from V and 0 from J, leaving 10 bases between them. Germline CDR1 reads SGHVS; CDR2 reads FQNEAQ.

The chain joins TRBV18 to TRBJ2-1; 9 nucleotides align to TRBD2. V trimming: 3 bases; J trimming: 6 bases; junction bases outside the gene matches: 6. The germline gives CDR1 KGHSH, CDR2 LQKENI. The CDR3 runs to 15 residues. CDR3 sequence: CASSPRSGSRNEQFF. In DNA, the CDR3 is TGTGCCAGCTCACCTCGTAGCGGGAGCCGCAATGAGCAGTTCTTC.